This T cell receptor (beta chain) was captured by sequencing in a study of blood T cell repertoires in COVID-19. About the research overall: Donors in the United States, Italy and Spain gave samples during acute or convalescent COVID-19. The cDNA or gDNA used as material had been derived from T cells, B-cell-depleted T cells, or PBMCs.

Method: immunoSEQ multiplex PCR; TCRdb's copy keeps in-frame clones and lacks some. The sample holds around 190,000 clones, 65% to 90% seen once. The source material was peripheral blood. The sequence was obtained from a human donor in a cohort sampled during active COVID-19.

The CDR3 region is CASSQVGRTNEKLFF. CDR3 nucleotide sequence: TGCGCCAGCAGCCAAGTTGGGAGGACTAATGAAAAACTGTTTTTT. V gene TRBV4-1 combines with J gene TRBJ1-4; D unclear. The germline CDR1 and CDR2 sequences are MGHRA and YSYEKL. Between the trimmed V and J ends, which lost 1 base and 2 bases, there was a span of 8 bases. The CDR3 is made up of 15 amino acids.